In its sample, the clone carrying this T cell receptor beta chain was seen many times. Its antigen is undetermined. The entry originates in a study of response to subunit inactivated influenza vaccine. General study findings and limits: Authors suggested each seasonal flu vaccination may recruit only limited numbers of new T cells.

TCRdb itself ran the RT-PCR reads through MiXCR, one entry per CDR3 protein. The sample carries approximately 700,000 distinct CDR3 sequences, approximately 15% recorded once. Trimming took 2 bases from V and 8 from J, leaving 31 bases between them. This CDR3 comprises 20 residues. The receptor was derived from a man aged 45 to 65 who received an inactivated influenza vaccine. Material: PBMCs from blood, obtained approximately 13 days after vaccination. The rearrangement links TRBV12-3 or TRBV12-4 to TRBJ2-1; D remains ambiguous. The CDR3 reads CASSLIAPPKGSTGSDEQFF. The CDR3 nucleotides read TGTGCCAGCAGTTTAATAGCCCCCCCAAAGGGATCCACCGGCAGCGATGAGCAGTTCTTC.